These T cell receptor beta chains were read from a single sample in a study of graft-versus-host responses after intestinal transplantation. Here immunoSEQ multiplex PCR was the method, and the copy in TCRdb shows in-frame clones only, minus some. Among tens of thousands of clones, 84% were seen once, and the ten largest hold nearly 0.4%. These TCRs' antigens remain unknown. The sample was unstimulated CD4+ T cells sorted from spleen or lymph node cells, taken before transplant. These TCRs come from a human donor who was the organ donor for an intestinal transplant. The CDR3 runs from the conserved cysteine through the conserved F or W. Each record gives: CDR3 protein, CDR3 DNA, V gene, J gene, clone size, D gene. The D gene is left open where the match is weak. Rows give clone size only sometimes, using once, few, many, or a class for an expanded clone.

CASRTGSNQPQHF	TGTGCCAGCAGGACAGGTAGCAATCAGCCCCAGCATTTT	TRBV6-1	TRBJ1-5	NA	NA
CAWSGSVNQPQHF	TGTGCCTGGTCCGGGAGCGTCAATCAGCCCCAGCATTTT	TRBV30	TRBJ1-5	NA	NA
CAIGEVGGATEAFF	TGTGCCATCGGGGAGGTGGGGGGGGCCACTGAAGCTTTCTTT	TRBV10-3	TRBJ1-1	NA	NA
CASSEWGTGTGNTIYF	TGTGCCAGCAGTGAATGGGGGACAGGAACTGGAAACACCATATATTTT	TRBV25-1	TRBJ1-3	NA	TRBD1
CASSGTGEKLFF	TGTGCCAGCAGTGGAACAGGTGAAAAACTGTTTTTT	TRBV6-1	TRBJ1-4	NA	NA
CASSLLGGGHLNSPLHF	TGCGCCAGCAGCTTGCTCGGGGGAGGACATTTGAATTCACCCCTCCACTTT	TRBV5-1	TRBJ1-6	NA	NA
CASSFYRGRNSPLHF	TGCGCCAGCAGCTTCTACAGGGGTCGTAATTCACCCCTCCACTTT	TRBV5-1	TRBJ1-6	NA	TRBD1
CASSPATAFYGYTF	TGTGCCAGCAGCCCTGCGACAGCGTTCTATGGCTACACCTTC	TRBV6-1	TRBJ1-2	NA	NA
CASSVKEGGTIYF	TGTGCCAGTAGCGTCAAGGAAGGAGGCACCATATATTTT	TRBV19	TRBJ1-3	NA	NA
CASSSGSGANVLTF	TGTGCCAGCAGCTCGGGCTCTGGGGCCAACGTCCTGACTTTC	TRBV7-2	TRBJ2-6	NA	NA
CATGQGTDTQYF	TGTGCCACCGGACAGGGCACAGATACGCAGTATTTT	TRBV2	TRBJ2-3	NA	TRBD1
CASTPTTGLGYTF	TGTGCCAGCACCCCTACCACAGGGCTTGGCTACACCTTC	TRBV28	TRBJ1-2	NA	NA
CASNTGGVGSGELFF	TGTGCCAGCAACACAGGGGGCGTTGGTTCCGGGGAGCTGTTTTTT	TRBV28	TRBJ2-2	NA	TRBD1
CASSLQQNTEAFF	TGTGCTAGCAGCCTTCAACAGAACACTGAAGCTTTCTTT	TRBV7-7	TRBJ1-1	NA	NA
CASSETLSFSGGTFIYGYTF	TGTGCCAGCAGTGAAACCCTTTCTTTTTCCGGGGGGACATTCATTTATGGCTACACCTTC	TRBV2	TRBJ1-2	NA	NA
CASSLFGDTNEKLFF	TGCGCCAGCAGCTTGTTTGGGGACACGAATGAAAAACTGTTTTTT	TRBV5-1	TRBJ1-4	once	NA
CASSAAGYGYTF	TGCGCCAGCAGTGCGGCAGGGTATGGCTACACCTTC	TRBV10-2	TRBJ1-2	NA	NA
CASTTSGGMGDGYTF	TGTGCCAGCACTACCTCGGGGGGAATGGGGGATGGCTACACCTTC	TRBV28	TRBJ1-2	NA	NA
CASSARQRNQPQHF	TGTGCCAGCAGCGCCAGACAGCGCAATCAGCCCCAGCATTTT	TRBV7-2	TRBJ1-5	few	NA
CSVEGAETNYGYTF	TGCAGCGTTGAAGGGGCAGAAACTAACTATGGCTACACCTTC	TRBV29-1	TRBJ1-2	NA	NA
CASSSIGTGYEKLFF	TGTGCCAGCAGCTCTATCGGGACAGGGTATGAAAAACTGTTTTTT	TRBV7-9	TRBJ1-4	NA	TRBD1
CASSIGRDNSPLHF	TGTGCCAGTAGTATAGGCAGGGATAATTCACCCCTCCACTTT	TRBV19	TRBJ1-6	NA	NA
CASSLTTGGGNTIYF	TGTGCCAGCAGCCTAACCACAGGGGGTGGAAACACCATATATTTT	TRBV11-2	TRBJ1-3	NA	TRBD1
CASSSRLAGSQGGETQYF	TGTGCCAGCAGTTCCAGACTAGCGGGGTCTCAGGGTGGAGAGACCCAGTACTTC	TRBV28	TRBJ2-5	NA	TRBD2
CASSLFGGTGELFF	TGTGCCAGCAGTCTTTTCGGGGGGACCGGGGAGCTGTTTTTT	TRBV6-5	TRBJ2-2	NA	TRBD2
CASSQVGTGFYNEQFF	TGCGCCAGCAGCCAAGTCGGGACAGGCTTCTACAATGAGCAGTTCTTC	TRBV4-1	TRBJ2-1	NA	TRBD1
CATSRDGAQETQYF	TGTGCCACCAGCAGAGATGGGGCTCAAGAGACCCAGTACTTC	TRBV15	TRBJ2-5	few	NA